This entry concerns a single T cell receptor (beta chain). Its antigen is undetermined. This specimen comes from a study of long-term antiretroviral therapy in people with HIV. In the United States, treatment was given to all participants with HIV. Researchers report immunoSEQ v3.0 was run at survey level. Each sample aimed for roughly 40,000-50,000 sequenced T-cell genomes. The assay was immunoSEQ multiplex PCR, and TCRdb's table has in-frame clones only and misses some. The table includes approximately 18,000 clones, 91% detected once. Study-level results: It was observed that HIV repertoires exhibited narrower CDR3 length ranges than controls. All blood samples came from the years 2004 to 2017, possibly under older ART regimens.

V was trimmed by 4 bases and J by 5 bases, leaving 18 bases between them. Germline CDR1 and CDR2: GTSNPN and SVGIG (reference sequence). CDR3 size: 15 residues. This material consisted of unsorted PBMCs, taken 3 years after starting antiretroviral therapy. This TCR was recovered from a man aged 45-65 years with HIV. The chain employs TRBV30 and TRBJ2-1, with TRBD2 as a possible D gene (6 bases). CDR3 DNA: TGTGCCTGGACCTCTGGGGGGTACCTACACAATGAGCAGTTCTTC. This codes for CAWTSGGYLHNEQFF.